The clone carrying this T cell receptor (beta chain) occurred a few times. Its target is not known. Germline assignment: CDR1 MNHNS and CDR2 SASEGT. CDR3 size: 15 residues. V gave up 7 bases and J gave up 0 bases; unmatched junction bases: 8. In the study's own analysis: Building a distant-metastasis classifier for papillary thyroid cancer drew on CDR3 differences across clinicopathological groups. Using MiXCR, TCRdb reanalyzed the PCR reads. In this record, the V and J calls reflect TCRdb's handling and not the investigators' own analysis. There are around 28,000 clones in the sample; 30% occur only once, and 30% lies in the top ten. This record belongs to a study of metastatic and nonmetastatic thyroid tumors. Study context: For malignant and benign thyroid patients, tumor or nodule tissue and blood were the sources whose repertoires were compared.

All patients reached thyroid surgery having received no treatment beforehand. Study results and caveats: Reports indicated that malignant thyroid tumors showed significantly higher TCR beta diversity than benign nodules did, in blood and tumor.

The gene calls are TRBV6-1 and TRBJ1-2; 7 bases are shared with TRBD1. The clonotype comes from a female donor with papillary thyroid cancer or a benign thyroid nodule (not recorded which). Some clones in this sample may be carry-over from other donors' samples. The sequencing input was blood. In DNA, the CDR3 is TGTGCCAGCACTAACAAGGGGGCGCCTAACTATGGCTACACCTTC. Translation: CASTNKGAPNYGYTF.